The T cell receptor beta chain described here comes from a study of T cell repertoires in cytomegalovirus infection. TCRdb itself ran the reads through MiXCR, one entry per CDR3 protein. This table holds some 240,000 distinct CDR3 sequences, about a sixth found once. To note about this clonotype: The antigen remains undetermined.

The ends were cut back, 7 bases at V and 5 bases at J, with 20 bases in the middle. The CDR3 contains 15 residues. Germline lookup yields CDR1 MNHNS and CDR2 SASEGT. Findings of the study overall: HLA-C-restricted TCR beta clonotypes specific for CMV led the ex vivo response.

This receptor was identified in a human donor in good health (CMV status not recorded). Some clones in this sample may be carry-over from other donors' samples. This chain uses TRBV6-1 with TRBJ2-5; D perhaps matches TRBD2 (5 bases). The sequenced material came from CD8+ T cells from PBMCs. Here the CDR3 DNA reads TGTGCCAGCACCCCGGGCAGAGGGTTTCAGGAGACCCAGTACTTC. Translation gives CASTPGRGFQETQYF.